Shown below are 23 T cell receptor beta chains from a single sample sequenced in a study of blood T cell repertoires in COVID-19. Repertoires were generated with immunoSEQ multiplex PCR, while TCRdb's copy carries only in-frame clones and drops some. Of tens of thousands of clones in the sample, 86% were seen once. What was sequenced was peripheral blood. These receptors came from a man older than 75 with active COVID-19.

V usage is TRBV5-6 and J usage is TRBJ2-7; no definite D call. The germline gives CDR1 SGHDT, CDR2 YYEEEE. V dropped 2 bases and J dropped 3 bases, with 9 bases sitting between them. CDR3 length: 13 residues. The CDR3 loop is CASSFDRSYEQYF. The CDR3 DNA follows: TGTGCCAGCAGCTTCGATCGTAGCTACGAGCAGTACTTC.

V gene TRBV5-1 combines with J gene TRBJ2-3; 7 bases are a match to TRBD1. Germline lookup yields CDR1 SGHRS and CDR2 YFSETQ. After removal of 0 bases from V and 0 bases from J, the junction contained 7 bases not matched to a gene. The CDR3 is 17 amino acids. Here the CDR3 reads CASSLGTGLISTDTQYF. CDR3 sequence (DNA): TGCGCCAGCAGCTTGGGGACAGGACTTATTAGCACAGATACGCAGTATTTT.

This chain links TRBV6-2 or TRBV6-3 with TRBJ2-7, with D tentatively TRBD2 (6 bases). Germline assignment: CDR1 MNHEY and CDR2 SVGEGT. The CDR3 totals 16 residues. V lost 4 bases to trimming and J lost 7 bases, with 23 bases between them. The CDR3 sequence is CASSSPTGTDLREQYF. CDR3 sequence (DNA): TGTGCCAGCAGTTCGCCCACCGGGACTGACCTTAGAGAGCAGTACTTC.

V usage is TRBV6-2 or TRBV6-3 and J usage is TRBJ1-1; 7 bases map to TRBD1. The CDR3 spans 16 residues. Germline lookup yields CDR1 MNHEY and CDR2 SVGEGT. Trimming cost V 5 bases and J 0 bases; bases outside gene matches: 9. CDR3 protein: CASSGADRLMNTEAFF. Here the CDR3 DNA reads TGTGCCAGCAGTGGGGCGGACAGGCTCATGAACACTGAAGCTTTCTTT.

The chain is built from TRBV28 and TRBJ1-1, with D possibly TRBD1 on 6 matching bases. CDR1 MDHEN and CDR2 SYDVKM come from the germline V gene. CDR3 length: 12 residues. Trimming shortened V by 8 bases and J by 7 bases, and 14 bases separated the two germline ends. In DNA, the CDR3 is TGTGCCAGCGGGCCGCGGGGGCTTGAAGCTTTCTTT. Encoded protein: CASGPRGLEAFF.

The chain carries TRBV7-2 and TRBJ2-3; TRBD2 matches 10 bases. Germline-derived CDR1 and CDR2 are SGHTA and FQGNSA. The CDR3 is 16 amino acids. Trimming removed 5 bases from V and 4 bases from J; junction bases left unmatched: 9. CDR3 bases: TGTGCCAGCAGCCCGGCCGGAGCGGGGGGGGCAGATACGCAGTATTTT. Its protein is CASSPAGAGGADTQYF.

V gene TRBV10-3 combines with J gene TRBJ2-1; perhaps TRBD1 as D (5 bases). Germline V gene lookup returns CDR1 ENHRY and CDR2 SYGVKD. V lost 3 bases and J lost 1, with 10 bases in between. The CDR3 is 15 residues long. The CDR3 spells CAISDPGLSYNEQFF. CDR3 nucleotides: TGTGCCATCAGTGACCCAGGGCTATCCTACAATGAGCAGTTCTTC.

This rearrangement joins TRBV6-6 to TRBJ2-2; the match to TRBD2 covers 12 bases. The ends lost 11 bases at V and 5 bases at J; junction bases unmatched: 6. Germline CDR1 is MNHNY and CDR2 is SVGAGI (reference sequence). This CDR3 has 14 residues. The CDR3 loop is CACSGTSGTGELFF. Written as DNA, the CDR3 is TGTGCCTGCTCCGGGACTAGCGGGACCGGGGAGCTGTTTTTT.

This sequence joins TRBV18 and TRBJ2-3, with D possibly TRBD2 on 6 matching bases. Germline V gene lookup returns CDR1 KGHSH and CDR2 LQKENI. The ends were cut back, 4 bases at V and 4 bases at J, with 18 bases in the middle. The CDR3 is 16 amino acids. CDR3 sequence: CASSLIGGQFADTQYF. The CDR3 DNA is TGTGCCAGCTCACTCATCGGGGGTCAATTTGCAGATACGCAGTATTTT.

CDR3 DNA sequence: TGTGCCAGCAGCTTAGGCTCACAGGGAAGGGACACTGAAGCTTTCTTT. Its protein product is CASSLGSQGRDTEAFF. This sequence joins TRBV7-8 and TRBJ1-1; TRBD1 might be the D (6 bases). V lost 1 base and J 3 bases, leaving 15 bases between the germline ends. Germline V gene lookup returns CDR1 SGHVS and CDR2 FQNEAQ. The CDR3 extends over 16 amino acids.

The genes are TRBV28 and TRBJ2-2; D perhaps matches TRBD1 (5 bases). The CDR3 is 14 residues long. Germline V gene sequence: CDR1 MDHEN, CDR2 SYDVKM. V shed 4 bases and J shed 6 bases, with 12 bases lying between them. The CDR3 here is CASSSGYRSGELFF. As DNA, the CDR3 is TGTGCCAGCAGTTCAGGGTACAGATCCGGGGAGCTGTTTTTT.

V gene TRBV4-1 combines with J gene TRBJ2-5, with TRBD2 identical over 14 bases. Germline CDR1 MGHRA, CDR2 YSYEKL. With 2 bases clipped from V and 5 bases from J, the junction kept 4 bases outside the gene matches. The CDR3 totals 16 residues. CDR3 coding DNA: TGCGCCAGCAGCCAATTGGGACTAGCGGGAGCCGAGACCCAGTACTTC. It specifies CASSQLGLAGAETQYF.

This clone was seen a single time. The V and J genes are TRBV3-1 (or the pseudogene TRBV3-2) and TRBJ2-7; a weak D match, TRBD2 (5 bases). The V and J ends lost 0 bases and 3 bases respectively, with 9 bases between them. Per germline, CDR1 LGHDT and CDR2 YNNKEL (reference sequence). The CDR3 consists of 14 residues. The DNA of the CDR3 is TGTGCCAGCAGCCAAGAGATAGCGAGCTACGAGCAGTACTTC. Translation gives CASSQEIASYEQYF.

The chain links TRBV28 to TRBJ2-7; TRBD2 might be the D (6 bases). Germline assignment: CDR1 MDHEN and CDR2 SYDVKM. The CDR3 spans 14 residues. V lost 5 bases and J 6 bases, leaving 17 bases between the germline ends. The CDR3 nucleotides read TGTGCCAGCAGTGCGGGGAGTCTGGGAAGCGAGCAGTACTTC. Translation: CASSAGSLGSEQYF.

The chain employs TRBV30 and TRBJ2-3, with a tentative D call TRBD1 (5 bases). Trimming took 3 bases from V and 2 from J, leaving 9 bases between them. This CDR3 region has 13 residues. CDR1 is GTSNPN, CDR2 SVGIG, per germline (reference sequence). CDR3 sequence: CAWRLDNTDTQYF. Written as DNA, the CDR3 is TGTGCCTGGAGGTTGGACAACACAGATACGCAGTATTTT.

The CDR3 DNA reads TGTGCCAGTAGTTCCCTTCCTAGCGTAGGGGACAATGAGCAGTTCTTC. This translates into CASSSLPSVGDNEQFF. The genes are TRBV19 and TRBJ2-1; D is perhaps TRBD2 (6 bases). Trimming took 5 bases from V and 5 from J, leaving 19 bases between them. The germline CDR1 and CDR2 sequences are LNHDA and SQIVND (reference sequence). The CDR3 runs 16 residues.

V is TRBV7-9 and J is TRBJ2-7, with D possibly matching TRBD1 (5 bases). The CDR3 has 15 residues. Trimming pared 1 base from V and 5 bases from J, leaving 15 bases between. Germline-derived CDR1 and CDR2 are SEHNR and FQNEAQ (reference sequence). The DNA of the CDR3 is TGTGCCAGCAGCTTAGTTATCCAGGGCGCGGACGAGCAGTACTTC. It codes for CASSLVIQGADEQYF.

The chain recombines TRBV27 with TRBJ1-1; tentative D call: TRBD1 (5 bases). The V gene lost 3 bases and the J gene lost 4 bases, with 15 bases spanning the gap. The CDR3 loop spans 15 amino acids. Per germline, CDR1 MNHEY and CDR2 SMNVEV (reference sequence). The CDR3 loop is CASSLSPGSGTEAFF. CDR3 DNA: TGTGCCAGCAGTTTGTCGCCAGGGTCGGGCACTGAAGCTTTCTTT.

As to this clone: Other DNA sequences from this sample encode an identical CDR3 as well. The chain links TRBV29-1 to TRBJ2-1, with D hard to call. V shed 4 bases and J shed 6 bases, with 7 bases lying between them. This CDR3 comprises 11 residues. In germline, CDR1 is SQVTM, CDR2 ANQGSEA. This CDR3 reads CSVGGGNEQFF. The CDR3 nucleotides read TGCAGCGTTGGTGGCGGCAATGAGCAGTTCTTC.

The chain carries TRBV14 and TRBJ2-2, with D possibly TRBD1 on 6 matching bases. The germline V and J ends were trimmed by 1 base and 2 bases, with 11 bases remaining between them. Germline loops: CDR1 SGHDN, CDR2 FVKESK. The CDR3 sequence is 16 residues long. The CDR3 region is CASSQVPGHNTGELFF. CDR3 nucleotide sequence: TGTGCCAGCAGCCAAGTTCCGGGACACAACACCGGGGAGCTGTTTTTT.

V gene TRBV28 combines with J gene TRBJ2-3, with 13 bases fitting TRBD2. The CDR3 is 16 residues long. V shed 4 bases and J 4 bases; nucleotides not matched to a gene: 5. Looked up from germline, CDR1 is MDHEN and CDR2 is SYDVKM. CDR3 nucleotides: TGTGCCAGCAGTTCCCGGACTAGCGGGAGCGCAGATACGCAGTATTTT. Translation gives CASSSRTSGSADTQYF. Supplemented by reference TRBV28 and TRBJ2-3, the full variable domain reads DVKVTQSSRYLVKRTGEKVFLECVQDMDHENMFWYRQDPGLGLRLIYFSYDVKMKEKGDIPEGYSVSREKKERFSLILESASTNQTSMYLCASSSRTSGSADTQYFGPGTRLTVL.

This clone has just one count. The rearrangement links TRBV11-1 to TRBJ2-5; a weak D match, TRBD2 (6 bases). Looked up from germline, CDR1 is SGHAT and CDR2 is FQDESV (reference sequence). This CDR3 region has 13 residues. V gave up 5 bases and J gave up 5 bases, with 12 bases separating them. The CDR3, as DNA: TGTGCCAGCAGCCGGCGGGGATGGGAGACCCAGTACTTC. It encodes CASSRRGWETQYF.

The chain joins TRBV3-1 (or the pseudogene TRBV3-2) to TRBJ2-7, with D possibly being TRBD2 (6 bases). Germline V gene lookup returns CDR1 LGHDT and CDR2 YNNKEL (reference sequence). Trimming removed 1 base from V and 0 bases from J, with 7 bases in between. The CDR3 has 14 residues. The chain's CDR3 is CASSQASASYEQYF. The CDR3, as DNA: TGTGCCAGCAGCCAAGCTAGCGCCTCCTACGAGCAGTACTTC.